The clone carrying this TCR beta chain was seen more than once but under ten times. These data belong to a study of regulatory T cells in long-lasting Graves disease. Germline loops: CDR1 MDHEN, CDR2 SYDVKM. This CDR3 has 14 amino acids. V was shortened by 3 bases and J by 6 bases, with 13 bases between the two germline ends. Specified time point: newly diagnosed GD, antithyroid drugs for less than 3 months. PBMC-extracted RNA yielded the TCR library. The authors built TCR beta libraries using iRepertoire HTBI primers and Arm-PCR of CDR3 regions. TCRdb re-analysed the multiplex PCR reads in MiXCR, keeping a single row per CDR3 protein. The table has around 400,000 distinct CDR3 sequences, 15% seen once. These records were also assigned to another study, of T cells in Graves' hyperthyroidism and ophthalmopathy. That source adds: Also found in blood were most expanded thyroid clonotypes above 0.001.

The TCR originated in a middle-aged woman with Graves disease. The chain links TRBV28 to TRBJ2-3; maybe TRBD2 (5 bases). Sequenced material: peripheral blood mononuclear cells (PBMCs), taken at new diagnosis, from a patient treated with antithyroid drugs. CDR3 in amino acids: CASSLRAGQDTQYF. CDR3 DNA: TGTGCCAGCAGTTTGCGGGCCGGGCAGGATACGCAGTATTTT. Variable domain in full (rest from reference TRBV28 and TRBJ2-3): DVKVTQSSRYLVKRTGEKVFLECVQDMDHENMFWYRQDPGLGLRLIYFSYDVKMKEKGDIPEGYSVSREKKERFSLILESASTNQTSMYLCASSLRAGQDTQYFGPGTRLTVL.